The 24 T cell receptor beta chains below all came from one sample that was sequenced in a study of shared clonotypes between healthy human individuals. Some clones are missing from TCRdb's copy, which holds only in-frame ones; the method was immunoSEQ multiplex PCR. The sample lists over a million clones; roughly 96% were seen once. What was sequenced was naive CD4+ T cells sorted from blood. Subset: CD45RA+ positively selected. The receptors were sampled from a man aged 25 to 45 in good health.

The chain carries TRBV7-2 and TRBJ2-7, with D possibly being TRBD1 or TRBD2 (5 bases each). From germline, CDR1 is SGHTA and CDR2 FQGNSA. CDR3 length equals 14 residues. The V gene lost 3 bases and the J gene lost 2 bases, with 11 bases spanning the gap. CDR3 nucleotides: TGTGCCAGCAGCTTCCGGGACGGAACCTACGAGCAGTACTTC. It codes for CASSFRDGTYEQYF.

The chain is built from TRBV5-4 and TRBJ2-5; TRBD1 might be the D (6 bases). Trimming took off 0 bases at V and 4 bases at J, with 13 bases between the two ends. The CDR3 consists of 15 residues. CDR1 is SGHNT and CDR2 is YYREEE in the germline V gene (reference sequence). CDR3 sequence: CASSLAAGVLETQYF. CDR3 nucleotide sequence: TGTGCCAGCAGCTTGGCGGCAGGGGTGTTAGAGACCCAGTACTTC.

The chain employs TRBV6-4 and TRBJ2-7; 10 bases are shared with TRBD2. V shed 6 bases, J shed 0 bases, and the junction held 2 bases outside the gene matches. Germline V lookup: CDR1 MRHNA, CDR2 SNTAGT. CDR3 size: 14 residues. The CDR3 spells CASSRTSGSYEQYF. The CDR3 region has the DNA TGTGCCAGCAGCCGGACTAGCGGCTCCTACGAGCAGTACTTC.

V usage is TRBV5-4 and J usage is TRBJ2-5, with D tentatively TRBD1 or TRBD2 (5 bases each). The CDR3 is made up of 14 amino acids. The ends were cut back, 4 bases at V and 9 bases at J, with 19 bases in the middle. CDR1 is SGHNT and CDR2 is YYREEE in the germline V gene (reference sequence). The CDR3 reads CASSGGGTKSSQYF. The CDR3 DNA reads TGTGCCAGCAGCGGCGGTGGGACCAAGAGTTCCCAGTACTTC. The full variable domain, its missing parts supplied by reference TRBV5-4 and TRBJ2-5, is ETGVTQSPTHLIKTRGQQVTLRCSSQSGHNTVSWYQQALGQGPQFIFQYYREEENGRGNFPPRFSGLQFPNYSSELNVNALELDDSALYLCASSGGGTKSSQYFGPGTRLLVL.

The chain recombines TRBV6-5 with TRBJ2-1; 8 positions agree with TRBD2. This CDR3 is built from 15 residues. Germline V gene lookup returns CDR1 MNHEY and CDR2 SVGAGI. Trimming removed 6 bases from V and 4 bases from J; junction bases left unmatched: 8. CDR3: CASRRTGLGYNEQFF. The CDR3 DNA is TGTGCCAGCAGGAGAACGGGACTAGGGTACAATGAGCAGTTCTTC.

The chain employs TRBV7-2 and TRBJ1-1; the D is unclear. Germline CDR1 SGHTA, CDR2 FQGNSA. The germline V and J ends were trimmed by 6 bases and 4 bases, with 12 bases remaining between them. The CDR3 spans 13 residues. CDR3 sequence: CASSRQEITEAFF. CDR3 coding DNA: TGTGCCAGCAGTCGCCAGGAGATCACTGAAGCTTTCTTT.

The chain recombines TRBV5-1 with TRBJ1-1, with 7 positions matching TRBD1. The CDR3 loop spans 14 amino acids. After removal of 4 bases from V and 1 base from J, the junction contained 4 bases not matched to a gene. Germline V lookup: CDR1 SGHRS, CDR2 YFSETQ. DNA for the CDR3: TGCGCCAGCAGCGAGGGGGCTCGGAACACTGAAGCTTTCTTT. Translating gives CASSEGARNTEAFF.

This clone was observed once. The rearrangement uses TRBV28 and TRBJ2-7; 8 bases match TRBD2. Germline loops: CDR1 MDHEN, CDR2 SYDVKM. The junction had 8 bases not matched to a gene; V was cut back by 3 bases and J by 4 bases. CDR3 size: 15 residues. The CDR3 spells CASSFGGLVSYEQYF. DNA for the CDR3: TGTGCCAGCAGTTTCGGGGGACTAGTATCTTACGAGCAGTACTTC.

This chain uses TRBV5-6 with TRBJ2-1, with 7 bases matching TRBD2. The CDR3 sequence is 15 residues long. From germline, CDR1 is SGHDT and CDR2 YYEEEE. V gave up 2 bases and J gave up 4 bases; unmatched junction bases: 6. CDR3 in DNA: TGTGCCAGCAGCTTTTCTCCTAGCGGTTACAATGAGCAGTTCTTC. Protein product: CASSFSPSGYNEQFF.

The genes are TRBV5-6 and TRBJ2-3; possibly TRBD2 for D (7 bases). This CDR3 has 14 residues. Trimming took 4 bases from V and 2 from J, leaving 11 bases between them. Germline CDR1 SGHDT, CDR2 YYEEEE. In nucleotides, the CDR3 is TGTGCCAGCAGCCGGGGGGCTACCACAGATACGCAGTATTTT. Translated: CASSRGATTDTQYF.

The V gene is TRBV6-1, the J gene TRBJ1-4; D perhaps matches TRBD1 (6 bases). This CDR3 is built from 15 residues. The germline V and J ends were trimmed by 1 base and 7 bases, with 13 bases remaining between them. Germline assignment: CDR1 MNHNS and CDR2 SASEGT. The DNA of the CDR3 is TGTGCCAGCAGTGAAGTCCCAGGAGGGGGTGAAAAACTGTTTTTT. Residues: CASSEVPGGGEKLFF.

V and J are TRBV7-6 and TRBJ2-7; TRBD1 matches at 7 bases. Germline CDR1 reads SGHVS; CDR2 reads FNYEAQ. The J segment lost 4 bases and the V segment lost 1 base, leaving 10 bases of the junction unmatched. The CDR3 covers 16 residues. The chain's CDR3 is CASSLGGGHKKYEQYF. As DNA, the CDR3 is TGTGCCAGCAGCTTAGGAGGGGGCCACAAGAAATACGAGCAGTACTTC.

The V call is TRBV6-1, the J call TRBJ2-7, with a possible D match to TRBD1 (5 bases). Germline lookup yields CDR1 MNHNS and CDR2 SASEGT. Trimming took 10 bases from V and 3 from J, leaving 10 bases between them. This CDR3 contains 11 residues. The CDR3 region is CAIRTFYEQYF. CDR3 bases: TGTGCCATCCGGACATTCTACGAGCAGTACTTC.

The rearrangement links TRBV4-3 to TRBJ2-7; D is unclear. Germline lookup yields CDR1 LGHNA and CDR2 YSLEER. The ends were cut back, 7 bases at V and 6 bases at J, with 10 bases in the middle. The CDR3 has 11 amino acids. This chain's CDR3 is CASTPPCEQYF. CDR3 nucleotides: TGCGCCAGCACCCCCCCCTGCGAGCAGTACTTC.

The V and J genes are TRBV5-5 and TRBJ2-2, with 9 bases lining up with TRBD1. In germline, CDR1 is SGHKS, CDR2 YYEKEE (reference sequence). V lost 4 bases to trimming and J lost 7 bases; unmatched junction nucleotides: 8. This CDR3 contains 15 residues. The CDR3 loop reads CASSPGTGYVGELFF. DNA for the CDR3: TGTGCCAGCAGCCCCGGGACAGGGTATGTCGGGGAGCTGTTTTTT. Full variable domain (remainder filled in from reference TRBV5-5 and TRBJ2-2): DAGVTQSPTHLIKTRGQQVTLRCSPISGHKSVSWYQQVLGQGPQFIFQYYEKEERGRGNFPDRFSARQFPNYSSELNVNALLLGDSALYLCASSPGTGYVGELFFGEGSRLTVL.

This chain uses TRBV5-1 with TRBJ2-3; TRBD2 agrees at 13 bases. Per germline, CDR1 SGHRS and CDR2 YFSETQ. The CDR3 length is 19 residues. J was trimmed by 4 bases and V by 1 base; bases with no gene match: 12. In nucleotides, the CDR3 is TGCGCCAGCAGCTTGAGTGTACTAGCGGGAGGGCCTAATTCAGATACGCAGTATTTT. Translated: CASSLSVLAGGPNSDTQYF.

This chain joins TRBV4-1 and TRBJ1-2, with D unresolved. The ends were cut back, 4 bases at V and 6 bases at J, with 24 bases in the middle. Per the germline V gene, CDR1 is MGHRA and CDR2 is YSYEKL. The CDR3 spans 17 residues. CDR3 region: CASSPSGADRVLDGYTF. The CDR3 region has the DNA TGCGCCAGCAGCCCAAGTGGAGCAGATAGGGTGCTAGATGGCTACACCTTC.

The CDR3 DNA sequence: TGCGCCAGCAGCTTGGAGCGAACCACAGATACGCAGTATTTT. Encoded protein: CASSLERTTDTQYF. The V and J genes are TRBV5-1 and TRBJ2-3; D is ambiguous. The ends were cut back, 0 bases at V and 2 bases at J, with 7 bases in the middle. The CDR3 is 14 residues long. The germline V gene encodes CDR1 SGHRS and CDR2 YFSETQ.

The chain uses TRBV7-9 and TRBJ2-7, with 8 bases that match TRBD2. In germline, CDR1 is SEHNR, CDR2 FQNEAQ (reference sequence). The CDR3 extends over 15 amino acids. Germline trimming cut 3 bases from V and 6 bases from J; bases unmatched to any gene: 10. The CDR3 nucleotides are TGTGCCAGCAGCTTGAGAGCAGCGGGAGTGGGCGAGCAGTACTTC. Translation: CASSLRAAGVGEQYF.

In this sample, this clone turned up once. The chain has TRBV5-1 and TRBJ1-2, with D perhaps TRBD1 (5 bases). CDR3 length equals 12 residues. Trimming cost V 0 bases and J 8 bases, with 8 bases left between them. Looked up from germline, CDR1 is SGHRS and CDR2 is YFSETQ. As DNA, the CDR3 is TGCGCCAGCAGCTTGGAGACAGTAGGCTACACCTTC. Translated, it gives CASSLETVGYTF.

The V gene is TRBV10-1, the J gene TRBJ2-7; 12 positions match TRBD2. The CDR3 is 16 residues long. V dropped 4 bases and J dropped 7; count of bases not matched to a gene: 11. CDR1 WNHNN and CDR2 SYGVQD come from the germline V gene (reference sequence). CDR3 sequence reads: CASSVTSGSHPGEQYF. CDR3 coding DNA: TGCGCCAGCAGTGTGACTAGCGGGAGTCATCCAGGGGAGCAGTACTTC.

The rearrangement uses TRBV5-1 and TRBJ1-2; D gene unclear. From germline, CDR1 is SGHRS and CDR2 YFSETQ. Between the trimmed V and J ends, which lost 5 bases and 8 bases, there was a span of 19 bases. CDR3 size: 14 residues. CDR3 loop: CASSPDPRYGGYTF. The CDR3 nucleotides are TGCGCCAGCAGTCCAGACCCCCGTTACGGAGGCTACACCTTC.

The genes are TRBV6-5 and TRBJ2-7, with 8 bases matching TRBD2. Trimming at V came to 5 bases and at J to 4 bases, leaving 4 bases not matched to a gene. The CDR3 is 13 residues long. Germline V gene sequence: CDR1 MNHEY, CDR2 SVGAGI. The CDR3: CASSNGLAYEQYF. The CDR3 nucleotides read TGTGCCAGCAGTAACGGACTAGCATACGAGCAGTACTTC.

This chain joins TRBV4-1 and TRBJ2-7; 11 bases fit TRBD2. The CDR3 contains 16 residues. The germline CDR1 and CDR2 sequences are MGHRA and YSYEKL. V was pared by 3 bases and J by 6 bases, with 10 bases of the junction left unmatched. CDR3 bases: TGCGCCAGCAGCCATAAATTAGCGGGAGGGCCTGTCGAGCAGTACTTC. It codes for CASSHKLAGGPVEQYF.